One sample yielded the 27 T cell receptor beta chains listed below, sequenced in a study of blood T cells in healthy people across ages. A second about 6 to 12 cycle PCR used barcoded and J-beta primers. TCRdb fed the 5' RACE reads into MiXCR, producing one record per CDR3 protein. This table holds nearly 800,000 distinct CDR3 sequences, 20% to 25% found once. Separately, the same data were catalogued under a study of T cells of mothers and their children.

Material for sequencing was blood. These receptors originate from a boy younger than 18 in good health.

The genes are TRBV4-3 and TRBJ2-1; D might be TRBD2 (5 bases). The germline V gene has CDR1 LGHNA and CDR2 YSLEER. The CDR3 sequence is 16 residues long. V was cut by 0 bases and J by 3 bases, with 12 bases left in between. The CDR3 loop is CASSQDWVGSYNEQFF. In DNA form, the CDR3 reads TGCGCCAGCAGCCAAGATTGGGTGGGGAGCTACAATGAGCAGTTCTTC.

The chain combines TRBV4-3 with TRBJ1-2, with TRBD1 matching over 8 bases. The J segment lost 8 bases and the V segment lost 5 bases, leaving 13 bases of the junction unmatched. CDR1 LGHNA and CDR2 YSLEER come from the germline V gene. CDR3 length: 15 residues. The CDR3 sequence is CASSTDRGGAEGYTF. The DNA for the CDR3 is TGCGCCAGCAGCACCGACAGGGGTGGTGCGGAAGGCTACACCTTC.

This chain joins TRBV6-2 or TRBV6-3 and TRBJ2-2; D might be TRBD1 (5 bases). Between the trimmed V and J ends, which lost 8 bases and 0 bases, there was a span of 16 bases. This CDR3 has 16 residues. Germline lookup yields CDR1 MNHEY and CDR2 SVGEGT. This CDR3 is CASLQDRAPNTGELFF. CDR3 DNA sequence: TGTGCCAGCCTACAGGATAGGGCACCGAACACCGGGGAGCTGTTTTTT.

This clonotype was observed a few times. The chain links TRBV25-1 to TRBJ2-5; TRBD1 aligns across 7 bases. Losses at the gene ends were 6 bases for V and 5 bases for J; bases not matched to a gene: 9. CDR3 size: 14 residues. Per the germline V gene, CDR1 is MGHDK and CDR2 is SYGVNS. CDR3 amino acids: CASRRTRDSETQYF. DNA of the CDR3: TGTGCCAGCAGACGAACCCGGGACAGCGAGACCCAGTACTTC.

A few counts support this clonotype. CDR3 residues: CASSRGREYNEQFF. CDR3 bases: TGTGCCAGCAGTCGGGGGAGGGAATACAATGAGCAGTTCTTC. V gene TRBV6-5 combines with J gene TRBJ2-1, with 7 bases identical to TRBD2. The CDR3 runs to 14 residues. V lost 5 bases, J lost 4 bases, and 5 bases stayed unmatched. CDR1 MNHEY and CDR2 SVGAGI come from the germline V gene.

Only a few counts were recorded for this clonotype. The genes are TRBV3-1 and TRBJ1-2; D is perhaps TRBD1 (6 bases). V was shortened by 3 bases and J by 4 bases, with 12 bases between the two germline ends. Per germline, CDR1 LGHDT and CDR2 YNNKEL (reference sequence). CDR3 size: 14 residues. CDR3 sequence (DNA): TGTGCCAGCAGCCATCCGGACAGTATCTATGGCTACACCTTC. Its protein is CASSHPDSIYGYTF.

The genes are TRBV14 and TRBJ2-5; 9 bases are shared with TRBD2. Germline V CDR1 and CDR2: SGHDN, FVKESK. The ends lost 7 bases at V and 5 bases at J; junction bases unmatched: 8. CDR3 length: 14 residues. CDR3 sequence reads: CASTVSGGIETQYF. The CDR3 DNA reads as TGTGCCAGCACTGTTAGCGGGGGCATCGAGACCCAGTACTTC.

This clonotype was detected only a few times. The rearrangement links TRBV9 to TRBJ1-4; 8 nucleotides agree with TRBD1. The CDR3 has 15 residues. The junction had 8 bases not matched to a gene; V was cut back by 3 bases and J by 7 bases. The germline V gene has CDR1 SGDLS and CDR2 YYNGEE. The CDR3 reads CASSARTGSGEKLFF. The CDR3 coding sequence is TGTGCCAGCAGCGCCAGGACAGGGTCGGGTGAAAAACTGTTTTTT.

Note on this clonotype: The junction departs from the called germline gene at one end, perhaps through a read error. The chain recombines TRBV7-6 with TRBJ1-4; D uncertain. The CDR3 length is 9 residues. Germline CDR1 is SGHVS and CDR2 is FNYEAQ. CDR3 residues: CACSRGKRF. The CDR3 coding sequence is TGTGCCTGCAGCAGAGGGAAACGGTTT.

For this clonotype: Compared with germline, one end of the junction differs, possibly owing to a read error. This sequence joins TRBV7-2 and TRBJ2-5; D unresolved. This CDR3 is 14 amino acids long. Germline V gene lookup returns CDR1 SGHTA and CDR2 FQGNSA. The CDR3 DNA follows: TGCGCCAGCAGCAGCTCGGGCACCCCAGAGACCCAGTACTTC. Translated: CASSSSGTPETQYF.

This chain connects TRBV4-3 to TRBJ2-5, with D uncertain. The V end lost 0 bases, the J end lost 5 bases, and 16 bases lay between the germline ends. The CDR3 runs to 16 residues. Germline V gene data show CDR1 as LGHNA and CDR2 as YSLEER. The CDR3 sequence: CASSQDWAAIGETQYF. Written as DNA, the CDR3 is TGCGCCAGCAGCCAAGACTGGGCGGCAATTGGGGAGACCCAGTACTTC.

The genes are TRBV20-1 and TRBJ2-3; D perhaps matches TRBD2 (6 bases). The CDR3 covers 16 residues. CDR1 DFQATT and CDR2 SNEGSKA come from the germline V gene (reference sequence). Trimming pared 6 bases from V and 4 bases from J, leaving 23 bases between. The CDR3 loop is CSATGHLGLPPDTQYF. In DNA form, the CDR3 reads TGCAGTGCCACTGGGCACCTGGGACTCCCGCCAGATACGCAGTATTTT.

A few counts support this clonotype. The rearrangement joins TRBV4-2 to TRBJ2-2; 7 bases align to TRBD2. Germline V gene data show CDR1 as LGHNA and CDR2 as YNFKEQ. The trim removed 0 bases at V and 4 bases at J, leaving 5 bases unmatched. The CDR3 is made up of 16 amino acids. CDR3 loop: CASSQDGTIFTGELFF. CDR3 sequence (DNA): TGTGCCAGCAGCCAAGATGGGACTATCTTCACCGGGGAGCTGTTTTTT.

This clonotype was seen only a few times. The chain links TRBV7-2 to TRBJ2-5, with 7 bases fitting TRBD1. The J call may be mistaken, given a closer DNA end match to TRBJ2-7. This CDR3 contains 15 residues. In germline, CDR1 is SGHTA, CDR2 FQGNSA. CDR3 coding DNA: TGTGCCAGCAGCCCCCGACAGGGTACGTCCTACGAGCAGTACTTC. Its protein product is CASSPRQGTSYEQYF.

The chain joins TRBV28 to TRBJ2-1; unclear D gene. The CDR3 contains 13 residues. CDR1 is MDHEN and CDR2 is SYDVKM in the germline V gene. Trimming pared 8 bases from V and 4 bases from J, leaving 12 bases between. CDR3 DNA sequence: TGTGCCAGCGCAGGACCACCGTACAATGAGCAGTTCTTC. It specifies CASAGPPYNEQFF. Using reference TRBV28 and TRBJ2-1 for the parts outside the CDR3, the full variable domain is DVKVTQSSRYLVKRTGEKVFLECVQDMDHENMFWYRQDPGLGLRLIYFSYDVKMKEKGDIPEGYSVSREKKERFSLILESASTNQTSMYLCASAGPPYNEQFFGPGTRLTVL.

Here the CDR3 DNA reads TGTGCCACCAGTGATTTAGGACAGGGGGCTTTCAATGAGCAGTTCTTC. It encodes CATSDLGQGAFNEQFF. The chain couples TRBV24-1 to TRBJ2-5; the match to TRBD1 covers 11 bases. The end of the DNA aligns better with TRBJ2-1, so the J call may be wrong. Looked up from germline, CDR1 is KGHDR and CDR2 is SFDVKD. The CDR3 runs 16 residues.

Of note for this clonotype: The junction shows a germline mismatch at one end, possibly a read error. This sequence joins TRBV4-3 and TRBJ1-1, with D unclear. This CDR3 spans 13 amino acids. CDR1 and CDR2 (germline): LGHNA, YSLEER. CDR3 sequence reads: CASSQSLNTEAFF. CDR3 in DNA: TGTGCCAGCAGCCAATCACTGAACACTGAAGCTTTCTTT.

This clonotype was observed a handful of times. The chain combines TRBV7-6 with TRBJ2-6; 11 nucleotides align to TRBD1. After removal of 4 bases from V and 0 bases from J, the junction contained 8 bases not matched to a gene. Germline V lookup: CDR1 SGHVS, CDR2 FNYEAQ. The CDR3 is 19 residues long. The CDR3 DNA is TGTGCCAGCAGCTACCTCCGGGGGACAGGGGGCTCTGGGGCCAACGTCCTGACTTTC. Encoded protein: CASSYLRGTGGSGANVLTF.

The gene calls are TRBV19 and TRBJ2-1; 8 bases agree with TRBD1. CDR3 size: 16 residues. From germline, CDR1 is LNHDA and CDR2 SQIVND (reference sequence). With 5 bases clipped from V and 0 bases from J, the junction kept 6 bases outside the gene matches. CDR3: CASSFRQGSSYNEQFF. The CDR3 DNA reads as TGTGCCAGTAGTTTTAGACAGGGGAGCTCCTACAATGAGCAGTTCTTC.

The V and J genes are TRBV5-5 and TRBJ2-1; D not certain. V was clipped by 2 bases and J by 3 bases, with 12 bases between them. The germline V gene has CDR1 SGHKS and CDR2 YYEKEE (reference sequence). The CDR3 consists of 15 residues. The CDR3 DNA reads TGTGCCAGCAGCTTATCCTCCCGGAACTACAATGAGCAGTTCTTC. Its protein is CASSLSSRNYNEQFF.

This clonotype was observed a few times. The rearrangement joins TRBV4-1 to TRBJ2-7, with D possibly TRBD2 on 6 matching bases. From germline, CDR1 is MGHRA and CDR2 YSYEKL. Between the trimmed V and J ends, which lost 4 bases and 0 bases, there was a span of 13 bases. This CDR3 is built from 15 residues. This chain's CDR3 is CASSPKGGASYEQYF. As DNA, the CDR3 is TGCGCCAGCAGCCCTAAAGGAGGGGCCTCCTACGAGCAGTACTTC.

This chain links TRBV4-2 with TRBJ2-1, with no clear D. The J call may be incorrect, as the DNA end agrees better with TRBJ2-7. CDR1 is LGHNA, CDR2 YNFKEQ, per germline. The CDR3 is made up of 15 amino acids. The CDR3 bases are TGTGCCAGCAGCCAAGAACCGGACGCACTCTACGAGCAGTACTTC. It is translated as CASSQEPDALYEQYF.

This clonotype has ten or more counts. The gene calls are TRBV12-3 or TRBV12-4 and TRBJ2-5; no definite D call. The CDR3 totals 12 residues. Trimming cost V 5 bases and J 2 bases, with 6 bases left between them. For the CDR3, the DNA is TGTGCCAGCAGTCGTGGGCAAGAGACCCAGTACTTC. Translated, it gives CASSRGQETQYF.

This clonotype was counted only a few times. The genes are TRBV29-1 and TRBJ2-7; D possibly corresponds to TRBD2 (6 bases). V dropped 1 base and J dropped 0 bases, with 16 bases sitting between them. Germline values: CDR1 SQVTM, CDR2 ANQGSEA. The CDR3 consists of 16 residues. CDR3 amino acids: CSVEAGERRSSYEQYF. The CDR3, as DNA: TGCAGCGTTGAAGCGGGGGAGCGGAGGAGCTCCTACGAGCAGTACTTC.

The J gene is TRBJ1-4, the V gene TRBV12-3 or TRBV12-4, with D perhaps matching TRBD1 (6 bases). V was clipped by 1 base and J by 7 bases, with 10 bases between them. The CDR3 is 14 residues long. The chain's CDR3 is CASSLGQDGEKLFF. The CDR3 bases are TGTGCCAGCAGTTTAGGACAGGATGGTGAAAAACTGTTTTTT.

The chain joins TRBV28 to TRBJ1-1; no firm D call. Germline values: CDR1 MDHEN, CDR2 SYDVKM. The length of the CDR3 is 12 residues. Trimming cost V 6 bases and J 4 bases, with 9 bases left between them. The CDR3 region is CASSSGVTEAFF. CDR3 in DNA: TGTGCCAGCAGCTCGGGAGTCACTGAAGCTTTCTTT.

The J gene is TRBJ2-7, the V gene TRBV7-2, with D possibly matching TRBD2 (5 bases). Germline V gene data show CDR1 as SGHTA and CDR2 as FQGNSA. Deletions cut 2 bases from V and 3 bases from J, with 17 bases between. The CDR3 totals 16 residues. The CDR3 DNA sequence: TGTGCCAGCAGCTTAAGCCTAGCAAGCGGTGGCTACGAGCAGTACTTC. Encoded protein: CASSLSLASGGYEQYF. Using reference TRBV7-2 and TRBJ2-7 for the parts outside the CDR3, the full variable domain is GAGVSQSPSNKVTEKGKDVELRCDPISGHTALYWYRQSLGQGLEFLIYFQGNSAPDKSGLPSDRFSAERTGGSVSTLTIQRTQQEDSAVYLCASSLSLASGGYEQYFGPGTRLTVT.